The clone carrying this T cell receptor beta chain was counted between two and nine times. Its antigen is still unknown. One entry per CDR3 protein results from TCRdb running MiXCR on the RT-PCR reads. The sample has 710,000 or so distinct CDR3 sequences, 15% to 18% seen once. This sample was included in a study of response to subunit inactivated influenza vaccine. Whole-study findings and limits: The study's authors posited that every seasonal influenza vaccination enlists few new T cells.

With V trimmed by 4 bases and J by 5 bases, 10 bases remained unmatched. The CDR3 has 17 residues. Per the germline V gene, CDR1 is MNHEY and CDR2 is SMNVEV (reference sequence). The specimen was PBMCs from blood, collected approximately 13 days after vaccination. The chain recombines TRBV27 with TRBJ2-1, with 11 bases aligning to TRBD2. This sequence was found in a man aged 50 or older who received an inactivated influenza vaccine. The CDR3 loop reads CASSSISSGRYHNEQFF. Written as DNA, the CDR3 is TGTGCCAGCAGTTCGATCTCTAGCGGGAGGTACCACAATGAGCAGTTCTTC.